Each of the 5 T cell receptor beta chains below was sequenced from the same sample in a study of T-cell reconstitution after alpha-beta-depleted transplantation in children. The library targeted TCRbeta and was prepared with unique molecular identifiers. Each CDR3 protein is one row after TCRdb ran MiXCR on the PCR reads. Here the sample spans 200,000 to 250,000 distinct CDR3 sequences, 7.5% to 9.5% being singletons. The sample here was PBMCs, mostly from graft donor cells, taken 360 days after TCRalphabeta/CD19-depleted stem cell transplant. The receptors shown here come from a male patient between 2 and 10 years old who had a stem cell transplant for acute myeloid leukemia, so the T cells may come from the graft donor.

At least ten counts were recorded for this clonotype. The chain carries TRBV5-1 and TRBJ1-2; a possible D gene is TRBD1 (6 bases). This CDR3 is built from 14 residues. Germline CDR1 SGHRS, CDR2 YFSETQ. V lost 4 bases, J lost 7 bases, and 17 bases lay in between. The CDR3: CASSGLQGRSGYTF. The CDR3 DNA sequence: TGCGCCAGCAGCGGACTACAGGGTCGCAGTGGCTACACCTTC.

A word on this clonotype: It may be a read error: a sequence one base away is much more abundant. The V and J genes are TRBV10-1 and TRBJ1-4; D unclear. Germline values: CDR1 WNHNN, CDR2 SYGVQD (reference sequence). The CDR3 covers 16 residues. The CDR3 DNA reads as TGCGCCAGCAGTACCAGACCTATTGCAACTAATCAAAAACTGTTTTTT. Translation gives CASSTRPIATNQKLFF.

The chain couples TRBV7-8 to TRBJ2-3; TRBD1 might be the D (6 bases). The CDR3 totals 14 residues. V was pared by 0 bases and J by 7 bases, with 11 bases between. Germline loops: CDR1 SGHVS, CDR2 FQNEAQ. CDR3 coding DNA: TGTGCCAGCAGCTTAGCGGGACATACACATACGCAGTATTTT. Translation gives CASSLAGHTHTQYF.

This clonotype was counted at least ten times. In nucleotides, the CDR3 is TGTGCCAGCAGTTTAGGGGGTCTAACCTACGAGCAGTACTTC. Protein product: CASSLGGLTYEQYF. The chain combines TRBV12-3 or TRBV12-4 with TRBJ2-7, with no clear D. Deletions cut 1 base from V and 2 bases from J, with 9 bases between. The CDR3 is 14 amino acids.

This clonotype appeared many times. The V and J genes are TRBV28 and TRBJ1-1, with D perhaps TRBD1 (5 bases). CDR1 MDHEN and CDR2 SYDVKM come from the germline V gene. V shed 6 bases and J shed 3 bases, with 14 bases lying between them. The CDR3 extends over 14 amino acids. CDR3 protein: CASSPGGLDTEAFF. The CDR3 nucleotides are TGTGCCAGCAGCCCCGGGGGTCTGGACACTGAAGCTTTCTTT.